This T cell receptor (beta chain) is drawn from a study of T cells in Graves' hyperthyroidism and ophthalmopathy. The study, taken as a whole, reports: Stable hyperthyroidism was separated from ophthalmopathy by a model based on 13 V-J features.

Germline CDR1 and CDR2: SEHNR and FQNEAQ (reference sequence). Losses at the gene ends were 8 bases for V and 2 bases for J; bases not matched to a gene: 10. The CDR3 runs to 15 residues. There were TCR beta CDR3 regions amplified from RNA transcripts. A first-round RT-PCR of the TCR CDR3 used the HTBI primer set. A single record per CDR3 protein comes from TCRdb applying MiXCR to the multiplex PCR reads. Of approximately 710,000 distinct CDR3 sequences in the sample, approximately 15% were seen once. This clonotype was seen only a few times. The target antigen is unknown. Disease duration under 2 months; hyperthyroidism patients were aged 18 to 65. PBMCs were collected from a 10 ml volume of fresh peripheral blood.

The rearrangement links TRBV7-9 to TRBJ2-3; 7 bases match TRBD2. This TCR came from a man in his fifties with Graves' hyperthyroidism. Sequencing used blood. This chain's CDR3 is CASSGLVPPTDTQYF. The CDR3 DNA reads TGTGCCAGCTCAGGACTAGTGCCACCCACAGATACGCAGTATTTT.